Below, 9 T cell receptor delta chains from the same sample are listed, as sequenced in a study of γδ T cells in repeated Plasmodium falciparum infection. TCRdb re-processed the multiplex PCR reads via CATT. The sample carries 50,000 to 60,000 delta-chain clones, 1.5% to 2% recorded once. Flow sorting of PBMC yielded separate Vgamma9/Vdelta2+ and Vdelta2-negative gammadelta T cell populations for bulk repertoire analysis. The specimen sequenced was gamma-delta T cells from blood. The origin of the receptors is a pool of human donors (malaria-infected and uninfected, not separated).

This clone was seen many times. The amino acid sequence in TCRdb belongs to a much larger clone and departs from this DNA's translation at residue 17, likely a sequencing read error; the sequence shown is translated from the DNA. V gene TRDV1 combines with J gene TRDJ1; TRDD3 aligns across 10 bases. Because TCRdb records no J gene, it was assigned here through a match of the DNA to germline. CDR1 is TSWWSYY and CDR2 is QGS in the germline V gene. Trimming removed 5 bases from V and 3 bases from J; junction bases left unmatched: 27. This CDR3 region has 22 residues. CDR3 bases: TGTGCTCTTGGGTTTAAAGGAGCTTCCTACCGTTGGGGGATACCGAATGCCGATAAACTCATCTTT. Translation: CALGFKGASYRWGIPNADKLIF.

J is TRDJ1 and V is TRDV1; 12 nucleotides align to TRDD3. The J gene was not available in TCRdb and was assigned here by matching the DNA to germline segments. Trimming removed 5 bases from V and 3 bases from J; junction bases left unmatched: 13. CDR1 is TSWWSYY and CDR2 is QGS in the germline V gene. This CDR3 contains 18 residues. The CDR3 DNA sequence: TGTGCTCTTGGGAAACCGTACTGGGGGATACCTCGAGCCGATAAACTCATCTTT. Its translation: CALGKPYWGIPRADKLIF.

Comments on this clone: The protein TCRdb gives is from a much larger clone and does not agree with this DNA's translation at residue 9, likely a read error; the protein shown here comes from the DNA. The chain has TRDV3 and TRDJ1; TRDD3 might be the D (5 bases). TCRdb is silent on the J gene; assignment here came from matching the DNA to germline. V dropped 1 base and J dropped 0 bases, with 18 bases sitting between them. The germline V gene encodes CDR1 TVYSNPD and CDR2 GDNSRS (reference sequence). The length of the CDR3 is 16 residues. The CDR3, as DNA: TGTGCCTTTATAAAGGGTTCGGGGGGTGACACCGATAAACTCATCTTT. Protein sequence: CAFIKGSGGDTDKLIF.

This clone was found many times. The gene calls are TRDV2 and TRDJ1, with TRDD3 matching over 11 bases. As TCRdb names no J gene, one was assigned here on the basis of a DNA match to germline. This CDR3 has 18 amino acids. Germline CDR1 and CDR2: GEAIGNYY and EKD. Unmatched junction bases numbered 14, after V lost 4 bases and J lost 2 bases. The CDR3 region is CACDPLTYWGIRTDKLIF. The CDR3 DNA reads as TGTGCCTGTGATCCCCTTACGTACTGGGGGATAAGGACCGATAAACTCATCTTT.

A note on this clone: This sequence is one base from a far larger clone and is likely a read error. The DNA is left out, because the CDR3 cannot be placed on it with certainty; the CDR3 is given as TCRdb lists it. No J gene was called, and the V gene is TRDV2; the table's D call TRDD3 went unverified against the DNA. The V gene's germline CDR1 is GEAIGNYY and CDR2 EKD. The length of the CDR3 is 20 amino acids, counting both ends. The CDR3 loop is CACEPMGIERVPRVADKLIF.

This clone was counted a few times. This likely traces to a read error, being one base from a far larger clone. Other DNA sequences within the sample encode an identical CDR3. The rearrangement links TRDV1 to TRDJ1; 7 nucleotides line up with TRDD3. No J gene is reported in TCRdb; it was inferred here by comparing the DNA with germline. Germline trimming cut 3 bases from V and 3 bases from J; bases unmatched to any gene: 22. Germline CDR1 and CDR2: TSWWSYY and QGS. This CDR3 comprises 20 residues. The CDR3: CALGDAFPYWGIRGADKLIF. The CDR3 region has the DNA TGTGCTCTTGGGGACGCATTCCCTTACTGGGGTATACGGGGGGCCGATAAACTCATCTTT.

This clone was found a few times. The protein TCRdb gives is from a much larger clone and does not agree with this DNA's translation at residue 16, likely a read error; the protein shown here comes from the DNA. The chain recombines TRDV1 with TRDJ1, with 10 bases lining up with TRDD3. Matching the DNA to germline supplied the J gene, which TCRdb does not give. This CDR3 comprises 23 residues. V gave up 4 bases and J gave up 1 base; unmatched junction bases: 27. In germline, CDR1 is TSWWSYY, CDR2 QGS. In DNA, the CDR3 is TGTGCTCTTGGGGTTGACGTCTTCCTACCGGGGGGATACGCGGGCGTCGGCACCGATAAACTCATCTTT. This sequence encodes CALGVDVFLPGGYAGVGTDKLIF.

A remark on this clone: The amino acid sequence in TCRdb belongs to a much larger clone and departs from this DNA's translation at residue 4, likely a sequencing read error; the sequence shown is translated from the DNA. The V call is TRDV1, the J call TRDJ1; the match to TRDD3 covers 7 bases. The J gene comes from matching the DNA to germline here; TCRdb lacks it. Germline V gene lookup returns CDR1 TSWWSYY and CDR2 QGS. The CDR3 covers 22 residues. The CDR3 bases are TGTGCTCTTGAGGAAAGGCGGTGGCCTACTGGAGGGGGATCTCCACCTACCGATAAACTCATCTTT. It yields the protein CALEERRWPTGGGSPPTDKLIF.

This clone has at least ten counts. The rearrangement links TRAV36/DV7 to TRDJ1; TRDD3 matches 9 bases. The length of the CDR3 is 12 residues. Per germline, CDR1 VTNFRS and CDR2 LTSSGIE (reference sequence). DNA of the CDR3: TGTGCGCGAGGTACTGGGGGAGAGGAACTCATCTTT. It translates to CARGTGGEELIF.